This T cell receptor beta chain was recorded in a study of blood T cell repertoires in COVID-19. Trimming stripped 3 bases from V and 4 bases from J, with 6 bases between. The CDR3 covers 11 residues. Germline CDR1 DFQATT, CDR2 SNEGSKA (reference sequence). Data came from immunoSEQ multiplex PCR; TCRdb stores just in-frame clones and leaves some out. The sample consists of a few hundred thousand clones, 70% to 90% of them appearing once. The genes are TRBV20-1 and TRBJ1-1; D unresolved. Sequencing was carried out using peripheral blood. This sequence was found in a man aged 60 to 69 with acute or convalescent COVID-19. Here the CDR3 reads CSASVSTEAFF. In DNA, the CDR3 is TGCAGTGCTAGTGTATCCACTGAAGCTTTCTTT.